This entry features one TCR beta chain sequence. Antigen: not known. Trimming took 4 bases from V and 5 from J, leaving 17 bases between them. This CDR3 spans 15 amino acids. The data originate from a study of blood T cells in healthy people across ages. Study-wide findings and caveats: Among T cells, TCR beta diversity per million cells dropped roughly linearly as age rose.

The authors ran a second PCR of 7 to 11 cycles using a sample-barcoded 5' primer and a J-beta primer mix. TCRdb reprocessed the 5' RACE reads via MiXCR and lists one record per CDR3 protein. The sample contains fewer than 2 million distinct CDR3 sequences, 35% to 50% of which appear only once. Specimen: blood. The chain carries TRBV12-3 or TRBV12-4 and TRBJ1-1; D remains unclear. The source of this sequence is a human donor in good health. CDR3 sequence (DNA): TGTGCCAGCAGTTGGAACCAAGCGCTGGGAACTGAAGCTTTCTTT. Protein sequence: CASSWNQALGTEAFF.